This passage covers 10 T cell receptor beta chains from one sample sequenced in a study of T cell clusters in autoimmune cytopenias. Each sample's input was 200 to 300 ng genomic DNA, roughly 40,000 genome equivalents. One tube held mixed TRB-A and TRB-B primer pools for touch-down PCR. TCRdb re-called the multiplex PCR reads and gives one entry per CDR3 protein, without DNA. The sample table includes about 15,000 distinct CDR3 sequences. Material for sequencing was peripheral blood. These receptors originate from a human donor with an autoimmune cytopenia or autoimmune hepatitis (not recorded which).

This chain uses TRBV19 with TRBJ2-1; TCRdb selects TRBD2, and the lack of DNA leaves this call unchecked. CDR3 length: 15 amino acids. In germline, CDR1 is LNHDA, CDR2 SQIVND (reference sequence). CDR3 amino acids: CASRGLAGETHEQFF.

This chain uses TRBV5-6 with TRBJ2-5; TCRdb's D gene call, TRBD1, goes unchecked for lack of DNA. Germline V gene data show CDR1 as SGHDT and CDR2 as YYEEEE. This CDR3 is 14 amino acids long. CDR3 in amino acids: CASSLDRATETQYF.

The chain links TRBV18 to TRBJ1-5; the TCRdb D gene call, TRBD1, has no DNA to confirm it. This CDR3 comprises 16 residues. Germline V CDR1 and CDR2: KGHSH, LQKENI. CDR3 sequence: CASSRYRPGSHQPQHF.

The gene calls are TRBV29-1 and TRBJ1-2; TCRdb names TRBD1, which stays unverified in the absence of DNA. This CDR3 is built from 13 residues. Germline lookup yields CDR1 SQVTM and CDR2 ANQGSEA. CDR3 residues: CSAHGGGDYGYTF.

V usage is TRBV7-9 and J usage is TRBJ2-1; TCRdb proposes TRBD2, but this gene call is untestable without DNA. CDR1 and CDR2 (germline): SEHNR, FQNEAQ (reference sequence). The CDR3 totals 16 residues. CDR3 region: CATLNREGPTYNEQFF.

This chain joins TRBV12-3 or TRBV12-4 and TRBJ2-6; TCRdb returns TRBD2, unconfirmable since there is no DNA. The CDR3 length is 17 residues. CDR3 loop: CASSRTSGGGGANVLTF.

V gene TRBV20-1 combines with J gene TRBJ2-2. The CDR3 totals 11 residues. Looked up from germline, CDR1 is DFQATT and CDR2 is SNEGSKA (reference sequence). The CDR3 loop is CSASGSGELFF.

The chain is built from TRBV30 and TRBJ1-3; the D gene TCRdb calls, TRBD1, cannot be checked with no DNA. This CDR3 comprises 16 residues. Germline values: CDR1 GTSNPN, CDR2 SVGIG (reference sequence). The CDR3 reads CAWSWGVTHSGNTIYF. The variable domain in full, completed from reference TRBV30 and TRBJ1-3, reads SQTIHQWPATLVQPVGSPLSLECTVEGTSNPNLYWYRQAAGRGLQLLFYSVGIGQISSEVPQNLSASRPQDRQFILSSKKLLLSDSGFYLCAWSWGVTHSGNTIYFGEGSWLTVV.

This chain joins TRBV11-2 and TRBJ2-1; absent DNA, TCRdb's TRBD1 call cannot be checked. This CDR3 is built from 16 residues. Germline lookup yields CDR1 SGHAT and CDR2 FQNNGV. CDR3 amino acids: CASSLDGTSPFNEQFF.

V and J are TRBV19 and TRBJ2-7. CDR1 is LNHDA and CDR2 is SQIVND in the germline V gene (reference sequence). This CDR3 spans 13 amino acids. CDR3 sequence reads: CASSIEDGYEQYF. Full variable domain (missing parts from reference TRBV19 and TRBJ2-7): DGGITQSPKYLFRKEGQNVTLSCEQNLNHDAMYWYRQDPGQGLRLIYYSQIVNDFQKGDIAEGYSVSREKKESFPLTVTSAQKNPTAFYLCASSIEDGYEQYFGPGTRLTVT.